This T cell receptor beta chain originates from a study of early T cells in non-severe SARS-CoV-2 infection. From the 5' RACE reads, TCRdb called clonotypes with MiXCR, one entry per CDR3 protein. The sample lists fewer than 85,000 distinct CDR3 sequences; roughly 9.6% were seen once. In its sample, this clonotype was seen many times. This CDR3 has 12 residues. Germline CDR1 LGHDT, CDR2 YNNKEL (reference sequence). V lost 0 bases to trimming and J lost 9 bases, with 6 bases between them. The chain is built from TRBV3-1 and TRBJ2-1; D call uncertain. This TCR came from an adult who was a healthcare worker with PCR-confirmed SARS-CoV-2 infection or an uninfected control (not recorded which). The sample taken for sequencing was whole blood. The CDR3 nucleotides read TGTGCCAGCAGCCAAGATAGGAGTGAGCAGTTCTTC. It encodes CASSQDRSEQFF.